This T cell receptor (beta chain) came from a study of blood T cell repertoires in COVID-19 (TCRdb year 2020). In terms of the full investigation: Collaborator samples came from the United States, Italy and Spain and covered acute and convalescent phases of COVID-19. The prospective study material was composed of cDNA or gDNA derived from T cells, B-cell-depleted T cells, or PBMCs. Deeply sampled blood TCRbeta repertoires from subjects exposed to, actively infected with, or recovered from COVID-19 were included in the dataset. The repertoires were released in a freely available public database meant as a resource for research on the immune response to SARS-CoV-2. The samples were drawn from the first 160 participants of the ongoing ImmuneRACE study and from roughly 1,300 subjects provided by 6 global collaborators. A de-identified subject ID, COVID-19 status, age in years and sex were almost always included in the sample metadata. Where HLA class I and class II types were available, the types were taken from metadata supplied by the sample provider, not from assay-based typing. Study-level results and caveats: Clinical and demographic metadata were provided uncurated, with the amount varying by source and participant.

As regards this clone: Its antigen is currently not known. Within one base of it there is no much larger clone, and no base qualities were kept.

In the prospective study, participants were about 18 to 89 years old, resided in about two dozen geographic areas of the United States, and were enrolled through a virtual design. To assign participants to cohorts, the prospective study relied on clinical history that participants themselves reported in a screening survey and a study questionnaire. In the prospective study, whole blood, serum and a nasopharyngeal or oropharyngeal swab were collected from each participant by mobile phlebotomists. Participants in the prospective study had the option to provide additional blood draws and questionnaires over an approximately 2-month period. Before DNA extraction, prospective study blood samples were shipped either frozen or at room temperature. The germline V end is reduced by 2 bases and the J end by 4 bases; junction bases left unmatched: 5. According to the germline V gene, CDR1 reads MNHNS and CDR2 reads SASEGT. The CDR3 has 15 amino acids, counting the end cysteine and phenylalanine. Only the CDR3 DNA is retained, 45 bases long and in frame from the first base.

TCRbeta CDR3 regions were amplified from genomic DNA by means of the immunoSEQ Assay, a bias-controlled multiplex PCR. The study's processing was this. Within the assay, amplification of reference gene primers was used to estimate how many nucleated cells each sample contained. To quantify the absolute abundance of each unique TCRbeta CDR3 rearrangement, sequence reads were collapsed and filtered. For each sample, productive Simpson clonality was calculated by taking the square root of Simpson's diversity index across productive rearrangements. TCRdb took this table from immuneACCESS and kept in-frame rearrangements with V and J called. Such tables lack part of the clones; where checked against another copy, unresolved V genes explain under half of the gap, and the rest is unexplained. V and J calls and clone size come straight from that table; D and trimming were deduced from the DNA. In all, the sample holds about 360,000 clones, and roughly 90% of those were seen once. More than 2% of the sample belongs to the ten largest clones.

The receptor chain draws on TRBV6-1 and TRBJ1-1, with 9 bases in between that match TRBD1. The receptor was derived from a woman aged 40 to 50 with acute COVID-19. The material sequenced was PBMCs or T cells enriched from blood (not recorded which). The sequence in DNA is TGTGCCAGCAGTGAAACGACAGGGGGTGCCACTGAAGCTTTCTTT. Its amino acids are CASSETTGGATEAFF.